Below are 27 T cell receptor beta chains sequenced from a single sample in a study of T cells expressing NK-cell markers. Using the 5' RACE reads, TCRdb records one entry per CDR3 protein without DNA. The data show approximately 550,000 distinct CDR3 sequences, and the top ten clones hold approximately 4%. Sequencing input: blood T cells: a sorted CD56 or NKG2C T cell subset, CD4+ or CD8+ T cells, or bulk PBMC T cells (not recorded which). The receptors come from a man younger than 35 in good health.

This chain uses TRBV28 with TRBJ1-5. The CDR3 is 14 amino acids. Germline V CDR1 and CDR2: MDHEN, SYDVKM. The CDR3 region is CASSFQGLAEPQHF. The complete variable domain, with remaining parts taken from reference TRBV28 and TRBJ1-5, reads DVKVTQSSRYLVKRTGEKVFLECVQDMDHENMFWYRQDPGLGLRLIYFSYDVKMKEKGDIPEGYSVSREKKERFSLILESASTNQTSMYLCASSFQGLAEPQHFGDGTRLSIL.

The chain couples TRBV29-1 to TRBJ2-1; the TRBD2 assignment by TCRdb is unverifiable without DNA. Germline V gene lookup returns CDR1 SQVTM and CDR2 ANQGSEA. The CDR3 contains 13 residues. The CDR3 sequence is CSGLAGWDNEQFF.

The CDR3 here is CASSLFSGRGNEQFF. The chain employs TRBV28 and TRBJ2-1; there is no DNA to check the TCRdb D call of TRBD2. This CDR3 contains 15 residues. Germline loops: CDR1 MDHEN, CDR2 SYDVKM.

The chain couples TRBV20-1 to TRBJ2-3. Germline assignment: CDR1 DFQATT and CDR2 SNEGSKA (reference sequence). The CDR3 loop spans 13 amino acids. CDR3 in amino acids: CSARGLSPDTQYF.

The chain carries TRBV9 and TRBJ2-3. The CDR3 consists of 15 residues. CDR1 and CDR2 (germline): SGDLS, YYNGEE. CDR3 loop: CASSAIQISGDTQYF.

The CDR3 sequence: CSVRGGDQGSTTDTQYF. The rearrangement uses TRBV29-1 and TRBJ2-3; TCRdb selects TRBD1, and the lack of DNA leaves this call unchecked. This CDR3 has 17 residues. In germline, CDR1 is SQVTM, CDR2 ANQGSEA.

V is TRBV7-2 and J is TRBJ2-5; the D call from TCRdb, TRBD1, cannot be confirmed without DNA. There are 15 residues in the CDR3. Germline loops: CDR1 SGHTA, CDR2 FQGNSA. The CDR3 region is CASSHDSGFGETQYF.

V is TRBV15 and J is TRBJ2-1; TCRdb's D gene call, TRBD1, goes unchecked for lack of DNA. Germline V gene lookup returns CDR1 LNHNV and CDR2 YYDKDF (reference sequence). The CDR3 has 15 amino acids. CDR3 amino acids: CATSRDYGGNNEQFF.

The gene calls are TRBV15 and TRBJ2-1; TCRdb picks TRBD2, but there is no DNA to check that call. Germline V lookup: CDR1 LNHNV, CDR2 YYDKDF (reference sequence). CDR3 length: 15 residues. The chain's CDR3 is CATSREGTSYNEQFF.

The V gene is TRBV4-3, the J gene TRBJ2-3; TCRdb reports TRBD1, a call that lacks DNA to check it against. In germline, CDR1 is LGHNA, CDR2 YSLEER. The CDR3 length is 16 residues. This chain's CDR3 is CASSQEFGQIIDTQYF.

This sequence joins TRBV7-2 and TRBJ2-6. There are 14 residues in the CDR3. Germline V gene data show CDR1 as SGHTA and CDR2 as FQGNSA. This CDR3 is CASSLSLGANVLTF. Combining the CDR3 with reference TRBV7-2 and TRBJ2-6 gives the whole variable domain GAGVSQSPSNKVTEKGKDVELRCDPISGHTALYWYRQSLGQGLEFLIYFQGNSAPDKSGLPSDRFSAERTGGSVSTLTIQRTQQEDSAVYLCASSLSLGANVLTFGAGSRLTVL.

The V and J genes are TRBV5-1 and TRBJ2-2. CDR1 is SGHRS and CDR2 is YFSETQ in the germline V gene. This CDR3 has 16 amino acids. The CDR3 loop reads CASTSWVDPNTGELFF. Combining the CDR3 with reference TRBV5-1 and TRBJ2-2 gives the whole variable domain KAGVTQTPRYLIKTRGQQVTLSCSPISGHRSVSWYQQTPGQGLQFLFEYFSETQRNKGNFPGRFSGRQFSNSRSEMNVSTLELGDSALYLCASTSWVDPNTGELFFGEGSRLTVL.

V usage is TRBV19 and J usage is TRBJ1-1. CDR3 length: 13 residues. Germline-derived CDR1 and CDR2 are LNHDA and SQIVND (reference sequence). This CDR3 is CASSMAHLTEAFF.

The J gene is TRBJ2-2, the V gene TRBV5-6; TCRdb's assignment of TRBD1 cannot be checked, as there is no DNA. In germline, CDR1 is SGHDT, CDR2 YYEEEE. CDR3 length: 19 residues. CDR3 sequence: CASSSIFRDRDEDTGELFF.

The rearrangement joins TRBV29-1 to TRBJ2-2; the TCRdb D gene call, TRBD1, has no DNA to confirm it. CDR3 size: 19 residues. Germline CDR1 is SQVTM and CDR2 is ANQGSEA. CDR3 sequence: CSVTFGIGTEREKAGELFF.

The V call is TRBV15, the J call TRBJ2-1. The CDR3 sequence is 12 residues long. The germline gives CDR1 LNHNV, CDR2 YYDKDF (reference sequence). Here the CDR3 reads CATSPYSNEQFF.

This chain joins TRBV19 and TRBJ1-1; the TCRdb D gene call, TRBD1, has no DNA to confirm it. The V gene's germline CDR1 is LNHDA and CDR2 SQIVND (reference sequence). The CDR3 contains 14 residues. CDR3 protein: CASRPRGTNTEAFF.

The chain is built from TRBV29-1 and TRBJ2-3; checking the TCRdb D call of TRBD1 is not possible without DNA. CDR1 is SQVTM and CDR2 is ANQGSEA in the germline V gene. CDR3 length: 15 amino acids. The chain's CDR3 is CSVELTGASTDTQYF.

CDR3 loop: CASSLAHGTTNTGELFF. The rearrangement joins TRBV7-2 to TRBJ2-2; there is no DNA to check the TCRdb D call of TRBD1. The CDR3 runs to 17 residues. CDR1 SGHTA and CDR2 FQGNSA come from the germline V gene.

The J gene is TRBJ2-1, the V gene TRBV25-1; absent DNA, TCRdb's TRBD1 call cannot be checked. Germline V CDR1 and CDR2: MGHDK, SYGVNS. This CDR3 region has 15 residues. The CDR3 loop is CASSSIRGDMNEQFF.

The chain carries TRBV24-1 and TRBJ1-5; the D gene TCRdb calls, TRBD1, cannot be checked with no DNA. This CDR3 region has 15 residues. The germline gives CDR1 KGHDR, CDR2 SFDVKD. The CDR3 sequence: CATSLGGYSNQPQHF.

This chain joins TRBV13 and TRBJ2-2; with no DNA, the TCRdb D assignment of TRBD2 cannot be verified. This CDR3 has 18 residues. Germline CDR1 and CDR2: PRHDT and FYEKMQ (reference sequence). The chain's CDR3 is CASSLGLAGQLNTGELFF. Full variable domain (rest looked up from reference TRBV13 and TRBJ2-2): AAGVIQSPRHLIKEKRETATLKCYPIPRHDTVYWYQQGPGQDPQFLISFYEKMQSDKGSIPDRFSAQQFSDYHSELNMSSLELGDSALYFCASSLGLAGQLNTGELFFGEGSRLTVL.

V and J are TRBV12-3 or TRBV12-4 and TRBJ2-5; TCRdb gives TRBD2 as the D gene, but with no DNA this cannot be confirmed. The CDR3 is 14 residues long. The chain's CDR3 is CASSLLAGQETQYF.

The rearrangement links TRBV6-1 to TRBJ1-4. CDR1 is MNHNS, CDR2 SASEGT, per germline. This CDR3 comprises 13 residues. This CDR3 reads CASTPRETEKLFF.

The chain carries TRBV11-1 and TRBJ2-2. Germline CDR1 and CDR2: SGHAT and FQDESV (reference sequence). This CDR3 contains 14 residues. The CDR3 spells CASSLKSVPGELFF. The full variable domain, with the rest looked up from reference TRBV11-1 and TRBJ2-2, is EAEVAQSPRYKITEKSQAVAFWCDPISGHATLYWYRQILGQGPELLVQFQDESVVDDSQLPKDRFSAERLKGVDSTLKIQPAELGDSAMYLCASSLKSVPGELFFGEGSRLTVL.

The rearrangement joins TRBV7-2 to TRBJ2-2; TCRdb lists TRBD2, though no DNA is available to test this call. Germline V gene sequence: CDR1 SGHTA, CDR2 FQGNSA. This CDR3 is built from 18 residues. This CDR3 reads CASSALPGLAGNTGELFF.

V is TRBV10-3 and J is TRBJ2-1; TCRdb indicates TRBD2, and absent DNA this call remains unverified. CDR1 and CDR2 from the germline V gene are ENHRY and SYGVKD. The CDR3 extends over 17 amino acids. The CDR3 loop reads CAISVRGVAGGDNEQFF.